The 10 T cell receptor beta chains below all came from one sample that was sequenced in a study of B cell selection in AIRE deficiency. The sorted conventional CD4 T cells were gated as CD4+CD127+. Sequenced by immunoSEQ multiplex PCR; TCRdb stores in-frame clones only, minus some. This sample carries fewer than 25,000 clones, 90% to 97% of them seen once, and the ten largest clones take 0.15% to 0.2%. The sequencing sample was made of CD4+CD127+ conventional T cells sorted from PBMCs. These receptors all stem from a human donor in good health.

This clone appeared a single time. V is TRBV7-9 and J is TRBJ2-7, with 12 nucleotides matching TRBD2. J gave up 7 bases and V 4 bases, and 5 bases lay outside the gene matches. This CDR3 is built from 14 residues. Germline V gene lookup returns CDR1 SEHNR and CDR2 FQNEAQ (reference sequence). DNA for the CDR3: TGTGCCAGCAGCTCTAGCGGGGGGGCGAGAGAGCAGTACTTC. The encoded protein is CASSSSGGAREQYF.

The rearrangement uses TRBV5-1 and TRBJ2-2, with TRBD2 identical over 14 bases. Germline V gene lookup returns CDR1 SGHRS and CDR2 YFSETQ. V lost 2 bases to trimming and J lost 1 base; unmatched junction nucleotides: 7. The CDR3 sequence is 19 residues long. Written as DNA, the CDR3 is TGCGCCAGCAGCTTCACAGGACTAGCGGGGGGCCAGAACACCGGGGAGCTGTTTTTT. Its protein product is CASSFTGLAGGQNTGELFF.

The V and J genes are TRBV2 and TRBJ1-5; D is unclear. The CDR3 totals 13 residues. Germline V lookup: CDR1 SNHLY, CDR2 FYNNEI. V lost 7 bases and J 1 base, leaving 8 bases between the germline ends. The chain's CDR3 is CASTTESNQPQHF. Written as DNA, the CDR3 is TGTGCCAGCACCACAGAGAGCAATCAGCCCCAGCATTTT.

The rearrangement links TRBV29-1 to TRBJ2-5; D is unclear. V lost 6 bases to trimming and J lost 3 bases, with 17 bases between them. Germline values: CDR1 SQVTM, CDR2 ANQGSEA. The CDR3 has 14 amino acids. CDR3 loop: CSVVRWWAKETQYF. The CDR3, as DNA: TGCAGCGTAGTTCGATGGTGGGCCAAAGAGACCCAGTACTTC.

This rearrangement joins TRBV5-6 to TRBJ1-2; the match to TRBD1 covers 9 bases. The CDR3 length is 14 residues. Unmatched junction bases numbered 4, after V lost 4 bases and J lost 3 bases. CDR1 is SGHDT, CDR2 YYEEEE, per germline. CDR3 amino acids: CASSATGGDYGYTF. CDR3 bases: TGTGCCAGCAGCGCAACAGGGGGCGACTATGGCTACACCTTC. Full variable domain (remainder filled in from reference TRBV5-6 and TRBJ1-2): DAGVTQSPTHLIKTRGQQVTLRCSPKSGHDTVSWYQQALGQGPQFIFQYYEEEERQRGNFPDRFSGHQFPNYSSELNVNALLLGDSALYLCASSATGGDYGYTFGSGTRLTVV.

This clone was counted a single time. The chain joins TRBV5-1 to TRBJ1-2; 10 bases are a match to TRBD1. J lost 8 bases, V lost 0 bases, and 10 bases had no gene match. CDR1 SGHRS and CDR2 YFSETQ come from the germline V gene. CDR3 length: 16 residues. The DNA for the CDR3 is TGCGCCAGCAGCTTGGAGTGGGGGACAGGGGCTCGCGGCTACACCTTC. Translating it yields CASSLEWGTGARGYTF.

This chain connects TRBV7-2 to TRBJ1-3, with D unclear. This CDR3 spans 16 amino acids. CDR1 is SGHTA, CDR2 FQGNSA, per germline. Trimming pared 4 bases from V and 4 bases from J, leaving 17 bases between. CDR3 DNA: TGTGCCAGCAGCTACCCAAACCCAGCGGGGGGAAACACCATATATTTT. Translating gives CASSYPNPAGGNTIYF.

The rearrangement links TRBV5-1 to TRBJ1-6; D call uncertain. The CDR3 consists of 16 residues. Germline V gives CDR1 SGHRS, CDR2 YFSETQ. Trimming left V 0 bases short and J 0 bases short, with 7 bases between. The CDR3 loop reads CASSLDQSSYNSPLHF. DNA of the CDR3: TGCGCCAGCAGCTTGGACCAGAGCTCCTATAATTCACCCCTCCACTTT.

The chain has TRBV19 and TRBJ2-3; 11 bases are a match to TRBD1. CDR3 length: 14 amino acids. The germline V gene encodes CDR1 LNHDA and CDR2 SQIVND (reference sequence). Trimming cost V 7 bases and J 4 bases; bases outside gene matches: 4. The CDR3 DNA reads as TGTGCCAGTACCAAGGGACAGGGGGCAGATACGCAGTATTTT. Translation: CASTKGQGADTQYF.

The CDR3 region is CASGEDLVKNIQYF. For the CDR3, the DNA is TGTGCCAGCGGGGAGGACCTAGTCAAAAACATTCAGTACTTC. The V and J genes are TRBV21-1 and TRBJ2-4; the tabulated D call, TRBD2, remains unverified against the DNA. TRBV21-1 is described as a pseudogene. The CDR3 runs 14 residues.